This TCR beta chain originates from a study of pediatric ulcerative colitis. The study, taken as a whole, reports: All ulcerative colitis patients, but no controls, carried a couple of rectal clonotypes.

The method was immunoSEQ multiplex PCR; TCRdb's version includes in-frame clones alone and lacks a portion of them. This table has more than 50,000 clones, 77% appearing once. This clone was counted only a few times. As yet, its antigen is unknown. Germline CDR1 reads MNHNY; CDR2 reads SVGAGI (reference sequence). Between the trimmed V and J ends, which lost 6 bases and 5 bases, there was a span of 14 bases. The CDR3 runs to 14 residues. Sequencing used blood. The TCR originated in a boy between 5 and 17 years old with moderate ulcerative colitis. The chain is built from TRBV6-6 and TRBJ1-5; D remains ambiguous. CDR3 nucleotide sequence: TGTGCCAGCAGCCCATATCGGGTAGATCAGCCCCAGCATTTT. Amino acid sequence: CASSPYRVDQPQHF.